Below are 27 T cell receptor beta chains sequenced from a single sample in a study of CD8 T cells in Susac syndrome. Random hexamers primed reverse transcription of about 0.5 to 1 ug RNA. TCRdb analysed the immunoSEQ multiplex PCR reads with MiXCR anew, one entry per CDR3 protein. The sample lists about 280,000 distinct CDR3 sequences; approximately 84% were seen once. Sequencing used CD8+ T cells from PBMCs. Every receptor here comes from a human donor with multiple sclerosis.

The rearrangement links TRBV30 to TRBJ2-5; 8 bases map to TRBD2. Germline CDR1 is GTSNPN and CDR2 is SVGIG (reference sequence). V gave up 2 bases and J gave up 5 bases; unmatched junction bases: 10. This CDR3 has 15 residues. In nucleotides, the CDR3 is TGTGCCTGGAGTTCCCCGGGACTAGTGACTGAGACCCAGTACTTC. It codes for CAWSSPGLVTETQYF.

CDR3 loop: CASSHGVAGSYEQYF. The CDR3 region has the DNA TGTGCCAGCAGCCACGGGGTAGCGGGTTCCTACGAGCAGTACTTC. The chain carries TRBV3-1 and TRBJ2-7; 7 nucleotides align to TRBD2. The CDR3 runs 15 residues. Germline-derived CDR1 and CDR2 are LGHDT and YNNKEL (reference sequence). V gave up 3 bases and J gave up 1 base; unmatched junction bases: 6.

J is TRBJ2-7 and V is TRBV7-9; the match to TRBD2 covers 8 bases. Germline CDR1 and CDR2: SEHNR and FQNEAQ (reference sequence). The length of the CDR3 is 14 residues. The ends lost 4 bases at V and 4 bases at J; junction bases unmatched: 6. CDR3 DNA: TGTGCCAGCAGCTCGGGACTAGTAGCTTACGAGCAGTACTTC. Translating gives CASSSGLVAYEQYF.

The J gene is TRBJ2-7, the V gene TRBV5-6, with TRBD2 identical over 9 bases. Germline CDR1 is SGHDT and CDR2 is YYEEEE. The CDR3 loop spans 17 amino acids. The ends lost 4 bases at V and 3 bases at J; junction bases unmatched: 14. CDR3 coding DNA: TGTGCCAGCAGCCACCCCGTGGAGGCGGGAGGGCTCTACGAGCAGTACTTC. Amino acid sequence: CASSHPVEAGGLYEQYF.

The V gene is TRBV4-2, the J gene TRBJ2-2, with D possibly being TRBD1 (6 bases). V lost 0 bases, J lost 7 bases, and 12 bases lay in between. CDR3 length: 15 residues. Germline assignment: CDR1 LGHNA and CDR2 YNFKEQ. The CDR3 here is CASSQDEGVNGELFF. The CDR3 DNA reads TGTGCCAGCAGCCAAGATGAGGGGGTTAACGGGGAGCTGTTTTTT.

The CDR3 DNA follows: TGTGCCAGCAGCCCACGGACAGGCCGGAGCACAGATACGCAGTATTTT. Translated: CASSPRTGRSTDTQYF. The chain joins TRBV7-9 to TRBJ2-3, with 7 bases matching TRBD1. Looked up from germline, CDR1 is SEHNR and CDR2 is FQNEAQ (reference sequence). The length of the CDR3 is 16 residues. V trimming: 5 bases; J trimming: 0 bases; junction bases outside the gene matches: 8.

The J gene is TRBJ2-5, the V gene TRBV7-9; D gene uncertain. V dropped 2 bases and J dropped 3 bases, with 7 bases sitting between them. The germline CDR1 and CDR2 sequences are SEHNR and FQNEAQ (reference sequence). This CDR3 contains 13 residues. For the CDR3, the DNA is TGTGCCAGCAGCTTATACGCCGAAGAGACCCAGTACTTC. This sequence encodes CASSLYAEETQYF.

This chain links TRBV5-1 with TRBJ1-1; D gene ambiguous. V lost 2 bases, J lost 1 base, and 6 bases lay in between. Germline CDR1 reads SGHRS; CDR2 reads YFSETQ. This CDR3 contains 13 residues. The DNA for the CDR3 is TGCGCCAGCAGCTTTAAGTCGAACACTGAAGCTTTCTTT. This gives the protein CASSFKSNTEAFF.

This rearrangement joins TRBV6-1 to TRBJ2-1; no firm D call. The ends were cut back, 10 bases at V and 5 bases at J, with 12 bases in the middle. CDR3 length: 12 amino acids. The V gene's germline CDR1 is MNHNS and CDR2 SASEGT. The CDR3: CANDHSDNEQFF. The CDR3 DNA sequence: TGTGCCAACGATCATTCAGACAATGAGCAGTTCTTC.

This chain links TRBV28 with TRBJ2-7; a possible D gene is TRBD1 (6 bases). The germline V gene has CDR1 MDHEN and CDR2 SYDVKM. This CDR3 spans 16 amino acids. Trimming removed 5 bases from V and 1 base from J, with 18 bases in between. CDR3 coding DNA: TGTGCCAGCAGTGGGCCGGGAACAGGGATTTCCTACGAGCAGTACTTC. Translation: CASSGPGTGISYEQYF.

The chain recombines TRBV12-3 or TRBV12-4 with TRBJ1-2, with D uncertain. CDR3 size: 14 residues. The V gene lost 4 bases and the J gene lost 3 bases, with 12 bases spanning the gap. The CDR3 sequence: CASSWSAADYGYTF. For the CDR3, the DNA is TGTGCCAGCAGTTGGAGCGCGGCGGACTATGGCTACACCTTC.

The chain uses TRBV28 and TRBJ2-3; TRBD2 aligns across 10 bases. CDR1 and CDR2 (germline): MDHEN, SYDVKM. V was pared by 7 bases and J by 7 bases, with 20 bases of the junction left unmatched. The CDR3 sequence is 18 residues long. As DNA, the CDR3 is TGTGCCAGCACTCGTTACCGAGCGGGAGGGCCAGCACGTCATACGCAGTATTTT. Translated, it gives CASTRYRAGGPARHTQYF.

This clonotype was detected many times. CDR3 region: CASSLGGRETQYF. The CDR3 bases are TGTGCCAGCAGTTTGGGGGGCCGGGAGACCCAGTACTTC. J is TRBJ2-5 and V is TRBV7-3, with D perhaps given as TRBD1 or TRBD2 (6 bases each). The V end lost 6 bases, the J end lost 5 bases, and 13 bases lay between the germline ends. The V gene's germline CDR1 is SGHTA and CDR2 FQGTGA. CDR3 length: 13 amino acids.

The rearrangement uses TRBV7-9 and TRBJ2-3; D could derive from TRBD1 or TRBD2 (6 bases each). Germline V gives CDR1 SEHNR, CDR2 FQNEAQ (reference sequence). This CDR3 is built from 16 residues. V lost 3 bases and J lost 4, with 17 bases in between. The CDR3 DNA follows: TGTGCCAGCAGCTTGGGGGGCGAGTGGTCAGCAGATACGCAGTATTTT. It codes for CASSLGGEWSADTQYF.

The chain is built from TRBV12-5 and TRBJ2-7; TRBD1 matches at 7 bases. Looked up from germline, CDR1 is LGHNT and CDR2 is FRNRAP. The V gene end was trimmed by 4 bases and the J gene end by 4 bases; junction bases not matched to a gene: 4. The CDR3 extends over 13 amino acids. The CDR3 DNA is TGTGCTAGTGGTTGGGACAGCACGTACGAGCAGTACTTC. Its translation: CASGWDSTYEQYF. Complete variable domain (other parts from reference TRBV12-5 and TRBJ2-7): DARVTQTPRHKVTEMGQEVTMRCQPILGHNTVFWYRQTMMQGLELLAYFRNRAPLDDSGMPKDRFSAEMPDATLATLKIQPSEPRDSAVYFCASGWDSTYEQYFGPGTRLTVT.

The chain couples TRBV20-1 to TRBJ1-5; D is perhaps TRBD1 (5 bases). Trimming removed 7 bases from V and 0 bases from J, with 16 bases in between. Germline loops: CDR1 DFQATT, CDR2 SNEGSKA (reference sequence). CDR3 size: 15 residues. The CDR3 DNA sequence: TGCAGTGTCCGCAACGGGGACTATAGCAATCAGCCCCAGCATTTT. As protein: CSVRNGDYSNQPQHF.

The chain has TRBV20-1 and TRBJ2-7; TRBD2 matches 9 bases. V dropped 3 bases and J dropped 6; count of bases not matched to a gene: 15. The germline V gene has CDR1 DFQATT and CDR2 SNEGSKA (reference sequence). The CDR3 spans 16 residues. In DNA form, the CDR3 reads TGCAGTGCTAGTCCTAGACGTATTAGCGGGAGTATCGAGCAGTACTTC. Translated, it gives CSASPRRISGSIEQYF.

This clonotype was found once. The V call is TRBV6-1, the J call TRBJ2-6, with TRBD1 identical over 10 bases. The J segment lost 1 base and the V segment lost 10 bases, leaving 10 bases of the junction unmatched. The CDR3 consists of 17 residues. Germline V CDR1 and CDR2: MNHNS, SASEGT. The CDR3 coding sequence is TGTGCCACCGAAGGGACAGGGGAAGTGTCTGGGGCCAACGTCCTGACTTTC. It translates to CATEGTGEVSGANVLTF.

The CDR3 here is CAISPLGDPSYNEQFF. The CDR3 DNA follows: TGTGCCATCAGCCCACTTGGCGACCCCTCCTACAATGAGCAGTTCTTC. The chain joins TRBV10-3 to TRBJ2-1; no definite D call. The germline CDR1 and CDR2 sequences are ENHRY and SYGVKD. The CDR3 runs 16 residues. Trimming took off 6 bases at V and 0 bases at J, with 15 bases between the two ends.

This chain joins TRBV12-3 or TRBV12-4 and TRBJ2-5; TRBD2 aligns across 10 bases. This CDR3 has 15 amino acids. Unmatched junction bases numbered 10, after V lost 5 bases and J lost 7 bases. CDR3 sequence reads: CASSPSPTSGVTQYF. CDR3 bases: TGTGCCAGCAGTCCGAGCCCCACTAGCGGGGTGACCCAGTACTTC.

J is TRBJ2-3 and V is TRBV3-1; 13 bases fit TRBD2. V shed 4 bases, J shed 4 bases, and the junction held 11 bases outside the gene matches. CDR1 is LGHDT and CDR2 is YNNKEL in the germline V gene (reference sequence). CDR3 length: 18 residues. The CDR3 is CASSPGLAGVIWADTQYF. CDR3 DNA: TGTGCCAGCAGCCCCGGACTAGCGGGAGTAATTTGGGCAGATACGCAGTATTTT.

V usage is TRBV5-1 and J usage is TRBJ2-1; tentative D call: TRBD2 (6 bases). Germline values: CDR1 SGHRS, CDR2 YFSETQ. Trimming stripped 2 bases from V and 1 base from J, with 13 bases between. This CDR3 region has 16 residues. Here the CDR3 DNA reads TGCGCCAGCAGCTTCGAGGGGCTAGCGTCCTACAATGAGCAGTTCTTC. It translates to CASSFEGLASYNEQFF.

The chain is built from TRBV5-4 and TRBJ2-7, with D uncertain. The CDR3 is made up of 14 amino acids. Germline V lookup: CDR1 SGHNT, CDR2 YYREEE (reference sequence). Trimming removed 9 bases from V and 2 bases from J, with 18 bases in between. For the CDR3, the DNA is TGTGCCATCAACCTTCCGGAGTCCCCCTACGAGCAGTACTTC. Protein product: CAINLPESPYEQYF.

The chain has TRBV7-6 and TRBJ2-7, with TRBD1 identical over 7 bases. Losses at the gene ends were 1 base for V and 4 bases for J; bases not matched to a gene: 4. Germline assignment: CDR1 SGHVS and CDR2 FNYEAQ. This CDR3 has 14 amino acids. The CDR3 sequence: CASSLDRGQYEQYF. The CDR3 nucleotides are TGTGCCAGCAGCTTAGACAGGGGACAGTACGAGCAGTACTTC. Together with reference TRBV7-6 and TRBJ2-7, the CDR3 gives the full variable domain: GAGVSQSPRYKVTKRGQDVALRCDPISGHVSLYWYRQALGQGPEFLTYFNYEAQQDKSGLPNDRFSAERPEGSISTLTIQRTEQRDSAMYRCASSLDRGQYEQYFGPGTRLTVT.

The V and J genes are TRBV20-1 and TRBJ1-2; D is unresolved. The CDR3 totals 16 residues. Between the trimmed V and J ends, which lost 0 bases and 4 bases, there was a span of 18 bases. Germline V gene sequence: CDR1 DFQATT, CDR2 SNEGSKA (reference sequence). The CDR3 sequence is CSARDSGHLISYGYTF. DNA of the CDR3: TGCAGTGCTAGAGATAGTGGGCACCTTATATCCTATGGCTACACCTTC.

The chain is built from TRBV27 and TRBJ2-3; 9 bases align to TRBD2. The CDR3 is 15 residues long. Germline V CDR1 and CDR2: MNHEY, SMNVEV (reference sequence). V was pared by 5 bases and J by 3 bases, with 6 bases of the junction left unmatched. CDR3 DNA: TGTGCCAGCAGTCCCTCTAGCGGGACAACAGATACGCAGTATTTT. Translating gives CASSPSSGTTDTQYF.

This chain links TRBV20-1 with TRBJ2-3; TRBD1 is a possible D gene (5 bases). V was clipped by 2 bases and J by 4 bases, with 7 bases between them. In germline, CDR1 is DFQATT, CDR2 SNEGSKA (reference sequence). The CDR3 consists of 12 residues. The DNA for the CDR3 is TGCAGTGCTAGACAGGGTCCAGATACGCAGTATTTT. Its translation: CSARQGPDTQYF.